Listed below are T cell receptor beta chains from one sample, sequenced in a study of shared clonotypes between healthy human individuals. The assay was immunoSEQ multiplex PCR, and TCRdb's table has in-frame clones only and misses some. The sample yields about 820,000 clones, about 92% seen once. Sequences were obtained from naive CD8+ T cells sorted from blood. These TCRs come from a man aged 25 to 40 in good health. CDR3s include the opening cysteine and the closing phenylalanine or tryptophan. A D gene is named only where the DNA matches it firmly. Rows give clone size only sometimes, using once, few, many, or a class for an expanded clone.

TRBJ2-7 | . | TRBV4-1 | . | TGCGCCAGCAGCCAAAAAGAGGGGGACTTGCTGGCCTACGAGCAGTACTTC | CASSQKEGDLLAYEQYF
TRBJ1-5 | . | TRBV28 | . | TGTGCCAGCAGTTTATTGGTAGGGTTTCAGCCCCAGCATTTT | CASSLLVGFQPQHF
TRBJ2-2 | TRBD1 | TRBV7-2 | . | TGTGCCAGCAGCTTAGAAGGACAGGGGGCGGACCTAAACACCGGGGAGCTGTTTTTT | CASSLEGQGADLNTGELFF
TRBJ2-7 | . | TRBV11-2 | . | TGTGCCAGCAGCTTGGCCACCCCCCCAGCCTCCTACGAGCAGTACTTC | CASSLATPPASYEQYF
TRBJ2-3 | . | TRBV11-2 | few | TGTGCCAGCAGCTTAGCCGCTTGGCGGGGTGAAGATACGCAGTATTTT | CASSLAAWRGEDTQYF
TRBJ1-5 | . | TRBV6-1 | once | TGTGCCAGCAAGTCCGACGGGAATAGCAATCAGCCCCAGCATTTT | CASKSDGNSNQPQHF
TRBJ1-4 | . | TRBV19 | . | TGTGCCAGTAGTATCGGACACACCGCAAATGTGGAACTGTTTTTT | CASSIGHTANVELFF
TRBJ1-5 | . | TRBV28 | few | TGTGCCAGCAGCACTCCCCGACAGTTGCCCCAGCATTTT | CASSTPRQLPQHF
TRBJ1-4 | . | TRBV11-2 | once | TGTGCCAGCAGCCACCAGATCGACCTGGGCGGGACTAATGAAAAACTGTTTTTT | CASSHQIDLGGTNEKLFF
TRBJ2-3 | TRBD2 | TRBV19 | . | TGTGCCAGTAGTATTCTGCCTAGCGGGGACACAGATACGCAGTATTTT | CASSILPSGDTDTQYF
TRBJ2-3 | TRBD2 | TRBV11-3 | . | TGTGCCAGCGGTAGCGGGACCACAGATACGCAGTATTTT | CASGSGTTDTQYF
TRBJ1-1 | . | TRBV9 | once | TGTGCCAGCAGCGTAGTAGGGGGAATTGAAGCTTTCTTT | CASSVVGGIEAFF